Only a few counts were recorded for the clone carrying this T cell receptor beta chain. Its antigen is still unknown. The CDR3 length is 14 residues. Germline CDR1 and CDR2: DFQATT and SNEGSKA (reference sequence). The junction had 5 bases not matched to a gene; V was cut back by 1 base and J by 2 bases. These data come from a study of T cell repertoires in cytomegalovirus infection. Study-level information: Evidence of both CMV infection and a matching HLA type came from public TCR beta signatures. Overall study findings and caveats: CMV carriers having the relevant HLA were flagged by cumulative public TCR beta family frequency.

MiXCR, run by TCRdb on the reads, gives a single entry per CDR3 protein. The sample contains hundreds of thousands of distinct CDR3 sequences, 24% of which appear only once. The sequenced sample was CD8+ T cells from PBMCs. This clonotype was sampled from a human donor in good health (CMV status not recorded). Some clones in this sample may be carry-over from other donors' samples. V and J are TRBV20-1 and TRBJ2-7; 7 bases line up with TRBD1. The CDR3, as DNA: TGCAGTGCTAGAGGGACAGGCGACACCTACGAGCAGTACTTC. Its protein product is CSARGTGDTYEQYF.